This entry features one TCR beta chain sequence. Every donor, a Caucasian adult, lived in Nashville, Tennessee. Every subset's genomic DNA went evenly onto several immunoSEQ plates. Measured with immunoSEQ multiplex PCR; TCRdb has only the in-frame clones, and not every one. The sample carries around 2.5 million clones, 80% to 95% recorded once. The record originates from a study of shared clonotypes between healthy human individuals. Study context: Contributing individuals were a couple of females and a few males aged 18 to 49.

The CDR3 runs to 15 residues. Germline V lookup: CDR1 LNHDA, CDR2 SQIVND (reference sequence). With 5 bases clipped from V and 0 bases from J, the junction kept 6 bases outside the gene matches. This chain connects TRBV19 to TRBJ2-7, with 8 bases matching TRBD2. The sample consisted of naive CD4+ T cells from PBMCs. Subset indicated: CD45RA+ positively selected. This TCR came from a young man in good health. Some clones in this sample may be carry-over from other donors' samples. The chain's CDR3 is CASSPVAGSSYEQYF. CDR3 nucleotides: TGTGCCAGTAGTCCTGTAGCGGGAAGCTCCTACGAGCAGTACTTC. Supplemented by reference TRBV19 and TRBJ2-7, the full variable domain reads DGGITQSPKYLFRKEGQNVTLSCEQNLNHDAMYWYRQDPGQGLRLIYYSQIVNDFQKGDIAEGYSVSREKKESFPLTVTSAQKNPTAFYLCASSPVAGSSYEQYFGPGTRLTVT.